A selection of T cell receptor beta chains follows, all from one sample in a study of T cells in Graves' hyperthyroidism and ophthalmopathy. One entry per CDR3 protein, called by TCRdb with MiXCR from the multiplex PCR reads. The table includes fewer than 750,000 distinct CDR3 sequences, roughly 46% detected once. Sequenced: peripheral blood or thyroid tissue (not recorded which). The receptors were sampled from a woman under 30 with Graves' hyperthyroidism. CDR3s include the opening cysteine and the closing phenylalanine or tryptophan. A D gene is named only where the DNA matches it firmly. Rows may omit the clone size; those that give it use once, few, many or a size class.

CATSRGDPGANVLTF,TGTGCCACCAGCAGAGGGGATCCTGGGGCCAACGTCCTGACTTTC,many,-,TRBV15,TRBJ2-6
CASSKGGSQETQYF,TGTGCCAGCAGCAAGGGAGGTAGTCAGGAGACCCAGTACTTC,many,-,TRBV6-5,TRBJ2-5
CASSIQGHREAFF,TGTGCCAGTAGTATACAGGGACATCGAGAAGCTTTCTTT,many,-,TRBV19,TRBJ1-1
CASSSNNQPQHF,TGTGCCAGCAGCTCGAATAATCAGCCCCAGCATTTT,many,-,TRBV7-2,TRBJ1-5
CAISDSPAAGEGYGYTF,TGTGCCATCAGCGATTCCCCGGCCGCGGGCGAAGGCTATGGCTACACCTTC,once,-,TRBV10-3,TRBJ1-2
CASSIGTSDEQYF,TGTGCCAGTAGTATCGGGACTAGCGACGAGCAGTACTTC,many,TRBD2,TRBV19,TRBJ2-7
CASSALGTGFYEQYF,TGTGCCAGCAGTGCCCTAGGGACAGGCTTCTACGAGCAGTACTTC,-,TRBD1,TRBV2,TRBJ2-7
CATAPRGYTEAFF,TGTGCCACCGCCCCCAGGGGCTACACTGAAGCTTTCTTT,many,-,TRBV19,TRBJ1-1
CASSPGQDRGYGYTF,TGTGCCAGCAGCCCTGGACAGGATAGAGGTTATGGCTACACCTTC,many,TRBD1,TRBV9,TRBJ1-2
CASSYWGRSNQPQHF,TGTGCCAGCAGTTATTGGGGGCGGAGCAATCAGCCCCAGCATTTT,-,-,TRBV6-5,TRBJ1-5
CSLADGGEFGYTF,TGCAGCTTGGCGGACGGGGGCGAGTTTGGCTACACCTTC,once,-,TRBV29-1,TRBJ1-2
CASTINRRGLAGETQYF,TGTGCCAGCACCATCAACCGTCGGGGACTAGCGGGGGAGACCCAGTACTTC,few,TRBD2,TRBV27,TRBJ2-5
CSVDISRGEQYF,TGCAGCGTTGATATTTCCAGGGGCGAGCAGTACTTC,many,-,TRBV29-1,TRBJ2-7
CASSPARGRDEQYF,TGTGCCAGCAGCCCCGCGCGTGGAAGGGACGAGCAGTACTTC,few,-,TRBV7-9,TRBJ2-7
CATVTRDNEQFF,TGTGCCACAGTTACTAGGGACAATGAGCAGTTCTTC,few,-,TRBV6-5,TRBJ2-1
CATSRDPSTEQYF,TGTGCCACCAGCAGAGATCCAAGTACTGAGCAGTACTTC,-,-,TRBV15,TRBJ2-7
CATTGAELTGELFF,TGTGCCACCACGGGGGCAGAACTAACCGGGGAGCTGTTTTTT,few,-,TRBV6-2/TRBV6-3,TRBJ2-2
CSAGPGPNTEAFF,TGCAGTGCTGGACCGGGGCCCAACACTGAAGCTTTCTTT,many,-,TRBV20-1,TRBJ1-1
CASSGTSGRAWTGELFF,TGTGCCAGCAGCGGGACTAGCGGGAGGGCCTGGACCGGGGAGCTGTTTTTT,-,TRBD2,TRBV7-8,TRBJ2-2
CASRYDRGRLEQYF,TGTGCCAGCAGATACGACAGGGGGCGACTCGAGCAGTACTTC,many,TRBD1,TRBV2,TRBJ2-7
CASSLGNGRSYEQYF,TGTGCCAGCAGCTTAGGCAACGGGAGATCCTACGAGCAGTACTTC,many,-,TRBV7-2,TRBJ2-7
CASSARLQPQHF,TGTGCCAGCAGTGCTAGACTCCAGCCCCAGCATTTT,-,-,TRBV2,TRBJ1-5
CASSHPSDTQYF,TGTGCCAGCAGCCACCCCTCAGATACGCAGTATTTT,-,-,TRBV3-1,TRBJ2-3
CATSRDGTGNSPQHF,TGTGCCACCAGCAGAGACGGGACAGGAAATTCACCCCAGCATTTT,-,TRBD1,TRBV15,TRBJ1-5
CASSLGQGSCFF,-,-,-,TRBV5-4,TRBJ2-2
CASSLATDTQYF,TGCGCCAGCAGCTTAGCGACAGATACGCAGTATTTT,many,-,TRBV5-1,TRBJ2-3
CASSTGPLPYF,TGTGCCAGTAGTACAGGACCCCTCCCGTACTTC,-,-,TRBV19,TRBJ2-4
CASSPIGGREGQETQHF,TGTGCCAGCAGCCCGATAGGAGGTCGGGAGGGGCAAGAGACCCAGCACTTC,-,TRBD2,TRBV7-3,TRBJ2-5
CAISEGGQSYEQYF,TGTGCCATCAGTGAAGGGGGGCAATCCTACGAGCAGTACTTC,-,-,TRBV27,TRBJ2-7
CSAKGLQGIEAFF,TGCAGTGCCAAAGGCTTACAGGGCATAGAGGCTTTCTTT,-,-,TRBV20-1,TRBJ1-1
CASSHRQGTDQPQHF,TGCGCCAGCAGCCACCGACAGGGGACGGATCAGCCCCAGCATTTT,many,TRBD1,TRBV4-1,TRBJ1-5
CASSTTGDLFYEQYF,TGTGCCAGCAGCACGACAGGGGACCTGTTCTACGAGCAGTACTTC,many,TRBD1,TRBV7-2,TRBJ2-7
CAGSRETGAPYEQYF,TGTGCCGGCAGCCGTGAGACAGGGGCCCCCTACGAGCAGTACTTC,-,TRBD1,TRBV7-6,TRBJ2-7
CASSQVGGGYEQYF,TGCGCCAGCAGCCAAGTGGGCGGCGGGTACGAGCAGTACTTC,many,-,TRBV4-1,TRBJ2-7
CASSLPRANYGYTF,TGTGCCAGCAGCTTACCGAGGGCTAACTATGGCTACACCTTC,-,-,TRBV5-6,TRBJ1-2
CSALKGAATYNEQFF,TGCAGTGCTCTGAAGGGGGCAGCGACCTACAATGAGCAGTTCTTT,-,TRBD1,TRBV20-1,TRBJ1-1
CASSSGTPYYMNTEAFF,TGTGCCAGCAGCTCCGGGACACCATATTATATGAACACTGAAGCTTTCTTT,many,-,TRBV7-9,TRBJ1-1
CAGGIGTGRGYEQYF,TGTGCCGGCGGCATTGGGACAGGGAGGGGTTACGAGCAGTACTTC,-,TRBD1,TRBV11-2,TRBJ2-7
CSAVYRDSNQPQHF,TGCAGTGCTGTGTACAGGGATAGCAATCAGCCCCAGCATTTT,many,-,TRBV20-1,TRBJ1-5
CATSILDSHEQYF,TGTGCCACCAGCATACTGGACAGTCACGAGCAGTACTTC,-,-,TRBV15,TRBJ2-7
CATSDYVQGAGETQYF,TGTGCCACCAGTGATTATGTTCAGGGGGCTGGAGAGACCCAGTACTTC,many,TRBD1,TRBV24-1,TRBJ2-5
CSALRGETQYF,TGCAGTGCGCTTCGGGGAGAGACCCAGTACTTC,many,-,TRBV20-1,TRBJ2-5
CSARDSASGNYEQYF,TGCAGTGCTAGAGATTCAGCTAGCGGCAACTACGAGCAGTACTTC,-,TRBD2,TRBV20-1,TRBJ2-7
CASSRRVQGTSGNTIYF,TGCGCCAGCAGCCGCAGGGTACAGGGGACTTCTGGAAACACCATATATTTT,-,TRBD1,TRBV4-1,TRBJ1-3
CSAGQANYGYTF,TGCAGCGCCGGCCAAGCTAACTATGGCTACACCTTC,few,-,TRBV29-1,TRBJ1-2
CSARDQGGQAYNEQFF,TGCAGTGCTAGAGATCAAGGTGGACAGGCTTACAATGAGCAGTTCTTC,-,TRBD1,TRBV20-1,TRBJ2-1
CASSQISNQPQHF,TGTGCCAGCAGTCAGATAAGCAATCAGCCCCAGCATTTT,many,-,TRBV12-3/TRBV12-4,TRBJ1-5
CASSLGPSSGNTF,TGTGCCAGCAGCCTGGGACCTAGCTCTGGAAACACCTTC,-,-,TRBV5-4,TRBJ1-2
CATSDRSGDLGYTF,TGTGCCACCAGTGATCGGTCAGGGGATTTGGGCTACACCTTC,many,-,TRBV24-1,TRBJ1-2
CSATKASILNTEAFF,TGCAGTGCCACTAAGGCCAGTATTTTGAACACTGAAGCTTTCTTT,many,-,TRBV20-1,TRBJ1-1
CASSLRDSGSYEQYF,TGCGCCAGCAGCCTCCGGGACAGCGGGTCCTACGAGCAGTACTTC,many,-,TRBV4-3,TRBJ2-7
CASSSASLGITVFNQPQHF,TGTGCCAGCAGTTCGGCGAGTCTCGGGATAACAGTATTCAATCAGCCCCAGCATTTT,few,-,TRBV12-3/TRBV12-4,TRBJ1-5
CATSRDWQGALGYGYTF,TGTGCCACCAGCAGAGATTGGCAGGGGGCGCTGGGCTATGGCTACACCTTC,many,TRBD1,TRBV15,TRBJ1-2
CASSLQQATNTGELFF,TGCGCCAGCAGCCTCCAACAGGCAACTAACACCGGGGAGCTGTTTTTT,-,-,TRBV4-1,TRBJ2-2
CAWGLDSHEQFF,TGTGCCTGGGGGCTAGATTCCCATGAGCAGTTCTTC,-,-,TRBV30,TRBJ2-1